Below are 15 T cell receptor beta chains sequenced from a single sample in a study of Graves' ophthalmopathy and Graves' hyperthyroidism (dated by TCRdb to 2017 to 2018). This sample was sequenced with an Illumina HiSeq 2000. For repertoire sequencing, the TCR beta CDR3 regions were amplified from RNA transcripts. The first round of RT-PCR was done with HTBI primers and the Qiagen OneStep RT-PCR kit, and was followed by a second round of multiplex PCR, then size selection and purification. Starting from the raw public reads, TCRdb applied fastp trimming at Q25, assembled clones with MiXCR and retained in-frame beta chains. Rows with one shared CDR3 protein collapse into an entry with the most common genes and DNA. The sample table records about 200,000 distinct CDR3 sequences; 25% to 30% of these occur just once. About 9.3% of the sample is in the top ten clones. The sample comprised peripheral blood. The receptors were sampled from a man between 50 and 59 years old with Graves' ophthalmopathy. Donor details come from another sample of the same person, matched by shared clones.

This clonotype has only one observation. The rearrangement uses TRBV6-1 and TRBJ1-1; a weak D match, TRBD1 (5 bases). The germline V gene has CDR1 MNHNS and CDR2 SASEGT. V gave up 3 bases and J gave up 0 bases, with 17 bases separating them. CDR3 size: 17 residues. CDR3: CASSDLTGGYLNTEAFF. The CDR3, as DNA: TGTGCCAGCAGTGATCTTACGGGGGGGTATTTGAACACTGAAGCTTTCTTT.

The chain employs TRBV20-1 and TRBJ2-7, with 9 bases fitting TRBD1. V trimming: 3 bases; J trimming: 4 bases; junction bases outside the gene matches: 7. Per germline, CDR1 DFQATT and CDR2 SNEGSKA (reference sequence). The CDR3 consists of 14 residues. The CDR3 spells CSASDPGQGYEQYF. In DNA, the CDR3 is TGCAGTGCTAGCGATCCGGGACAGGGTTACGAGCAGTACTTC.

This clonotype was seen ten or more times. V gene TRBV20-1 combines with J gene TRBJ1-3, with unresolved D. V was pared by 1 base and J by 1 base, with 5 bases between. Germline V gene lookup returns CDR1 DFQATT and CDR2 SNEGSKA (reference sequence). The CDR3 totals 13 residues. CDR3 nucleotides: TGCAGTGCTAGAGTTCCATCTGGAAACACCATATATTTT. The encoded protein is CSARVPSGNTIYF.

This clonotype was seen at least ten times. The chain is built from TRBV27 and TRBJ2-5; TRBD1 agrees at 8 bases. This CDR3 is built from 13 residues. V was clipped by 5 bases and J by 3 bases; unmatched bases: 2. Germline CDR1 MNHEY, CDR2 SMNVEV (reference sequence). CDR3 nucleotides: TGTGCCAGCAGTAAACAGGGGGAAGAGACCCAGTACTTC. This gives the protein CASSKQGEETQYF.

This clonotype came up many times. The CDR3 bases are TGTGCCAGCTCACCACCTCCAGGGAACTACGAGCAGTACTTC. This sequence encodes CASSPPPGNYEQYF. The chain combines TRBV18 with TRBJ2-7, with D tentatively TRBD1 (5 bases). The CDR3 has 14 amino acids. Germline V CDR1 and CDR2: KGHSH, LQKENI. V was clipped by 0 bases and J by 3 bases, with 9 bases between them.

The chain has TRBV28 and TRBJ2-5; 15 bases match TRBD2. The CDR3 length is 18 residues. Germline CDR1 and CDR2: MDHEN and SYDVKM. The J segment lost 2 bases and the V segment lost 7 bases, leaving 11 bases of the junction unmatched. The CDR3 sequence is CASTQNPGLAGGQETQYF. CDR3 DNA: TGTGCCAGCACCCAAAATCCGGGACTAGCGGGGGGACAAGAGACCCAGTACTTC. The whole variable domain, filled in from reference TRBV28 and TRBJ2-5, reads DVKVTQSSRYLVKRTGEKVFLECVQDMDHENMFWYRQDPGLGLRLIYFSYDVKMKEKGDIPEGYSVSREKKERFSLILESASTNQTSMYLCASTQNPGLAGGQETQYFGPGTRLLVL.

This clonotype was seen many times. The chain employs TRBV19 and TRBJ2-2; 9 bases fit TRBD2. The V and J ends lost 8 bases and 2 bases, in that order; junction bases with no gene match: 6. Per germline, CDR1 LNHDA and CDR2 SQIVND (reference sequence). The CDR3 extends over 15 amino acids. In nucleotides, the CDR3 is TGTGCCAGTGGGGGGACTAGCCGAAACACCGGGGAGCTGTTTTTT. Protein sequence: CASGGTSRNTGELFF.

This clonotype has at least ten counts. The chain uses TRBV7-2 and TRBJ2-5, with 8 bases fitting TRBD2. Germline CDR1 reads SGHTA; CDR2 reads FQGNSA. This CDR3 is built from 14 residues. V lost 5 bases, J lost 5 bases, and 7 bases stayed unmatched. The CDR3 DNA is TGTGCCAGCAGCCGTAGCGGGGTCCTCGAGACCCAGTACTTC. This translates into CASSRSGVLETQYF.

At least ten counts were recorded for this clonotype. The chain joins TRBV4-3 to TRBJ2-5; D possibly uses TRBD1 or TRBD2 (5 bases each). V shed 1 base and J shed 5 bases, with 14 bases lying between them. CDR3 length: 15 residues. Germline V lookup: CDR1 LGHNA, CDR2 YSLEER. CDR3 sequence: CASSQAGTSRETQYF. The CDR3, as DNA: TGCGCCAGCAGCCAAGCCGGGACCTCGAGGGAGACCCAGTACTTC.

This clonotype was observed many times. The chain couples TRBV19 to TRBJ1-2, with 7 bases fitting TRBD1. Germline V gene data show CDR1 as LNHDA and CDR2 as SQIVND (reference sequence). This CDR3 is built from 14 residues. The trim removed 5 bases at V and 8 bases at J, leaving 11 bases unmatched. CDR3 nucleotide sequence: TGTGCCAGTAGTGGGACAGCGGTCCTGGTCGGCTACACCTTC. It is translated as CASSGTAVLVGYTF.

For the CDR3, the DNA is TGCAGTGCTAAGCTTCGACAGATCCCCGAGCAGTACTTC. The encoded protein is CSAKLRQIPEQYF. The J gene is TRBJ2-7, the V gene TRBV20-1, with a tentative D call TRBD1 (5 bases). The CDR3 totals 13 residues. The V gene's germline CDR1 is DFQATT and CDR2 SNEGSKA (reference sequence). The V end lost 4 bases, the J end lost 6 bases, and 16 bases lay between the germline ends.

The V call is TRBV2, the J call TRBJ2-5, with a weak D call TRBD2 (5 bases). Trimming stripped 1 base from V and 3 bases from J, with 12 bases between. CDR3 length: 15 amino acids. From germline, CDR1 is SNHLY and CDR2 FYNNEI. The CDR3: CASSEVRTGKETQYF. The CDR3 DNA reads TGTGCCAGCAGTGAAGTTCGGACTGGAAAAGAGACCCAGTACTTC.

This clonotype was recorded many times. The DNA of the CDR3 is TGCAGTGCGACAGACGGGCCCAAGAGGCCCCAGCATTTT. Translation: CSATDGPKRPQHF. The chain couples TRBV20-1 to TRBJ1-5, with TRBD1 as a possible D gene (5 bases). Germline V gene sequence: CDR1 DFQATT, CDR2 SNEGSKA (reference sequence). The V end was cut by 6 bases, the J end by 9 bases, with 18 bases between. The CDR3 runs 13 residues.

In DNA form, the CDR3 reads TGTGCCAGCAGTACCACAGGGACAGGGGACGAGCAGTACTTC. This encodes CASSTTGTGDEQYF. This chain connects TRBV6-1 to TRBJ2-7, with 10 bases fitting TRBD1. In germline, CDR1 is MNHNS, CDR2 SASEGT. There are 14 residues in the CDR3. With V trimmed by 5 bases and J by 5 bases, 6 bases remained unmatched.

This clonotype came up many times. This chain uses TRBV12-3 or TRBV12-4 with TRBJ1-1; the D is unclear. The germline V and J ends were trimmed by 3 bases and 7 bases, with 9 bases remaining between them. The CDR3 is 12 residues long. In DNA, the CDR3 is TGTGCCAGCAGTTTTCTTAATAGTGAAGCTTTCTTT. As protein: CASSFLNSEAFF.